Shown below are 13 T cell receptor beta chains from a single sample sequenced in a study of lymphopenia after photon versus proton radiotherapy. Assay used: immunoSEQ multiplex PCR; TCRdb lists only in-frame clones, some missing. The sample includes 52,000 or so clones, roughly nine tenths seen only once; the top ten take approximately 18%. The starting material was peripheral blood, obtained from a patient treated with photon-based radiotherapy. Source of these receptors: a woman aged 40 to 50 with cholangiocarcinoma.

CDR3 sequence: CASGTSGGATDTQYF. The CDR3, as DNA: TGTGCCAGCGGGACTAGCGGGGGGGCGACGGATACGCAGTATTTT. The V and J genes are TRBV7-9 and TRBJ2-3; TRBD2 aligns across 16 bases. V was clipped by 8 bases and J by 6 bases; unmatched bases: 5. The CDR3 contains 15 residues. CDR1 is SEHNR, CDR2 FQNEAQ, per germline (reference sequence).

The rearrangement joins TRBV6-1 to TRBJ1-2; TRBD1 aligns across 10 bases. The germline CDR1 and CDR2 sequences are MNHNS and SASEGT. The V and J ends lost 2 bases and 4 bases, in that order; junction bases with no gene match: 4. The CDR3 is 15 residues long. The CDR3, as DNA: TGTGCCAGCAGTGAAATGACAGGGGGCTCCTATGGCTACACCTTC. Protein product: CASSEMTGGSYGYTF.

The chain's CDR3 is CASSARSGEQYF. CDR3 nucleotide sequence: TGTGCCAGCAGTGCCCGTAGCGGGGAGCAGTACTTC. The rearrangement uses TRBV6-1 and TRBJ2-7; 7 bases map to TRBD2. The CDR3 spans 12 residues. Losses at the gene ends were 4 bases for V and 7 bases for J; bases not matched to a gene: 4. Germline V lookup: CDR1 MNHNS, CDR2 SASEGT.

The chain is built from TRBV7-9 and TRBJ2-1, with D maybe TRBD2 (5 bases). The CDR3 is 16 residues long. Germline V gives CDR1 SEHNR, CDR2 FQNEAQ (reference sequence). V shed 5 bases and J shed 4 bases, with 18 bases lying between them. CDR3 loop: CASSGWGAASYNEQFF. For the CDR3, the DNA is TGTGCCAGCAGCGGATGGGGAGCAGCTTCTTACAATGAGCAGTTCTTC.

The rearrangement links TRBV10-2 to TRBJ1-2; D is possibly TRBD1 (6 bases). Germline loops: CDR1 WSHSY, CDR2 SAAADI. This CDR3 region has 15 residues. The V end lost 7 bases, the J end lost 3 bases, and 18 bases lay between the germline ends. CDR3 sequence (DNA): TGCGCCAGCACCCGGTATTTGCAGGGGTACTATGGCTACACCTTC. Its translation is CASTRYLQGYYGYTF.

This chain connects TRBV15 to TRBJ1-4, with 9 bases lining up with TRBD1. V gave up 3 bases and J gave up 8 bases; unmatched junction bases: 7. CDR3 length: 15 amino acids. Germline CDR1 reads LNHNV; CDR2 reads YYDKDF (reference sequence). The DNA of the CDR3 is TGTGCCACCAGCAGGGGGGGACAGGGAAAGGAAAAACTGTTTTTT. Translation: CATSRGGQGKEKLFF.

V usage is TRBV7-2 and J usage is TRBJ1-1; D is uncertain. The CDR3 is made up of 14 amino acids. Germline CDR1 reads SGHTA; CDR2 reads FQGNSA. Deletions cut 3 bases from V and 1 base from J, with 9 bases between. CDR3 region: CASSFVDGNTEAFF. The CDR3 bases are TGTGCCAGCAGCTTTGTCGACGGGAACACTGAAGCTTTCTTT. Combining the CDR3 with reference TRBV7-2 and TRBJ1-1 gives the whole variable domain GAGVSQSPSNKVTEKGKDVELRCDPISGHTALYWYRQSLGQGLEFLIYFQGNSAPDKSGLPSDRFSAERTGGSVSTLTIQRTQQEDSAVYLCASSFVDGNTEAFFGQGTRLTVV.

This chain links TRBV6-5 with TRBJ2-1; TRBD2 agrees at 8 bases. CDR1 is MNHEY and CDR2 is SVGAGI in the germline V gene. Trimming cost V 2 bases and J 7 bases; bases outside gene matches: 10. This CDR3 has 16 residues. The CDR3 here is CASSYGGMIAGNEQFF. The CDR3 DNA sequence: TGTGCCAGCAGTTACGGGGGAATGATAGCGGGAAATGAGCAGTTCTTC.

J is TRBJ1-1 and V is TRBV19, with D uncertain. From germline, CDR1 is LNHDA and CDR2 SQIVND (reference sequence). The length of the CDR3 is 14 residues. Between the trimmed V and J ends, which lost 5 bases and 4 bases, there was a span of 14 bases. As DNA, the CDR3 is TGTGCCAGTAGTCCCCGGGCCGGGCGCACTGAAGCTTTCTTT. This codes for CASSPRAGRTEAFF.

A single count supports this clone. The chain employs TRBV6-5 and TRBJ1-2; the D is unclear. This CDR3 is built from 14 residues. The germline gives CDR1 MNHEY, CDR2 SVGAGI. The V gene lost 6 bases and the J gene lost 8 bases, with 19 bases spanning the gap. The CDR3 here is CASSIGPRPGGYTF. As DNA, the CDR3 is TGTGCCAGCAGCATTGGACCACGGCCGGGGGGCTACACCTTC.

The V and J genes are TRBV28 and TRBJ2-7; tentative D call: TRBD1 (5 bases). Germline CDR1 and CDR2: MDHEN and SYDVKM. V shed 8 bases and J shed 2 bases, with 13 bases lying between them. The CDR3 consists of 13 residues. The CDR3 region has the DNA TGTGCCAGCCGACGGCAGGGCGCCTACGAGCAGTACTTC. Encoded protein: CASRRQGAYEQYF.

The V gene is TRBV4-1, the J gene TRBJ2-7; 9 nucleotides agree with TRBD1. Germline-derived CDR1 and CDR2 are MGHRA and YSYEKL. The CDR3 length is 15 residues. J lost 7 bases, V lost 0 bases, and 7 bases had no gene match. The CDR3 spells CASSQEVQGAGEQYF. CDR3 DNA: TGCGCCAGCAGCCAAGAGGTACAGGGGGCAGGGGAGCAGTACTTC.

The V gene is TRBV5-1, the J gene TRBJ1-1; 7 nucleotides match TRBD1. CDR3 length equals 14 residues. Germline V gene data show CDR1 as SGHRS and CDR2 as YFSETQ. V lost 4 bases to trimming and J lost 7 bases; unmatched junction nucleotides: 10. The chain's CDR3 is CASSGLTGAGEAFF. The CDR3 DNA is TGCGCCAGCAGCGGATTAACAGGGGCGGGTGAAGCTTTCTTT.